These 20 T cell receptor beta chains share one sample of origin, sequenced in a study of identical twins. TCRdb re-called the 5' RACE reads with MiXCR, one entry per CDR3 protein. Of roughly 1,500,000 distinct CDR3 sequences in the sample, about 32% were seen once. The sequencing input was cord blood. These receptors were taken from a newborn girl in good health.

This clonotype was counted between two and nine times. This chain connects TRBV11-2 to TRBJ1-4; D possibly corresponds to TRBD1 (6 bases). V gave up 5 bases and J gave up 8 bases, with 24 bases separating them. Germline loops: CDR1 SGHAT, CDR2 FQNNGV. The CDR3 length is 17 residues. CDR3 DNA sequence: TGTGCCAGCAGCCCTAGAGGACAGCCCACAAATACCGAAAAACTGTTTTTT. Amino acids: CASSPRGQPTNTEKLFF.

V and J are TRBV4-1 and TRBJ2-5; no clear D gene. The J call may be incorrect, as the DNA end agrees better with TRBJ2-7. From germline, CDR1 is MGHRA and CDR2 YSYEKL. This CDR3 region has 14 residues. DNA of the CDR3: TGCGCCAGCAGCCAAGATGCGGCAACCTACGAGCAGTACTTC. Protein product: CASSQDAATYEQYF.

V is TRBV6-1 and J is TRBJ1-6; TRBD1 is a possible D gene (6 bases). CDR1 and CDR2 from the germline V gene are MNHNS and SASEGT. V dropped 0 bases and J dropped 6 bases, with 9 bases sitting between them. CDR3 size: 15 residues. CDR3 region: CASSEAGTSNSPLHF. The DNA for the CDR3 is TGTGCCAGCAGTGAAGCAGGGACATCTAATTCACCCCTCCACTTT.

The chain carries TRBV3-1 and TRBJ1-6, with a possible D match to TRBD1 (6 bases). The V end was cut by 1 base, the J end by 5 bases, with 9 bases between. The CDR3 sequence is 15 residues long. The germline V gene encodes CDR1 LGHDT and CDR2 YNNKEL (reference sequence). The CDR3, as DNA: TGTGCCAGCAGCCAAGGACAGGCCAATAATTCACCCCTCCACTTT. Translation: CASSQGQANNSPLHF.

This clonotype occurred a few times. The chain is built from TRBV20-1 and TRBJ1-1; TRBD1 matches 8 bases. This CDR3 has 14 amino acids. The V gene end was trimmed by 1 base and the J gene end by 5 bases; junction bases not matched to a gene: 6. Germline CDR1 is DFQATT and CDR2 is SNEGSKA (reference sequence). The CDR3 DNA reads TGCAGTGCTAGAGGCCGGACAGGGTTTACTGAAGCTTTCTTT. It yields the protein CSARGRTGFTEAFF.

This clonotype occurred a few times. The V and J genes are TRBV27 and TRBJ2-7, with 12 bases aligning to TRBD2. With 10 bases clipped from V and 3 bases from J, the junction kept 10 bases outside the gene matches. Germline assignment: CDR1 MNHEY and CDR2 SMNVEV (reference sequence). CDR3 length: 15 amino acids. CDR3 sequence (DNA): TGTGCCACCCTAAGGACTAGCGGGATGAGCTACGAGCAGTACTTC. Its translation: CATLRTSGMSYEQYF.

The chain carries TRBV24-1 and TRBJ2-5, with D hard to call. The CDR3 covers 15 residues. Trimming removed 3 bases at V and 5 bases at J, with 15 bases between. Germline CDR1 reads KGHDR; CDR2 reads SFDVKD. CDR3 in DNA: TGTGCCACCAGTGATCCCCGGCACGCGTGGGAGACCCAGTACTTC. Translation gives CATSDPRHAWETQYF.

This clonotype was detected a few times. The V and J genes are TRBV20-1 and TRBJ2-1, with 8 bases aligning to TRBD2. Germline V gene sequence: CDR1 DFQATT, CDR2 SNEGSKA (reference sequence). With 3 bases clipped from V and 2 bases from J, the junction kept 6 bases outside the gene matches. The CDR3 is 15 amino acids. CDR3 nucleotide sequence: TGCAGTGCTAGCAAGCGGGGGCCCGCCTACAATGAGCAGTTCTTC. This encodes CSASKRGPAYNEQFF.

This clonotype was counted only a few times. V is TRBV29-1 and J is TRBJ2-3; 13 nucleotides match TRBD2. The CDR3 extends over 15 amino acids. Per the germline V gene, CDR1 is SQVTM and CDR2 is ANQGSEA. The J segment lost 3 bases and the V segment lost 4 bases, leaving 4 bases of the junction unmatched. DNA of the CDR3: TGCAGCGTTGCGCCGGGACTAGCGGGGACAGATACGCAGTATTTT. This gives the protein CSVAPGLAGTDTQYF.

Concerning this clonotype: Compared with germline, one end of the junction differs, possibly owing to a read error. CDR3 region: CATSESAVSYNEQFF. The CDR3 nucleotides read TGTGCCACCAGTGAGTCGGCGGTTTCCTACAATGAGCAGTTCTTC. The genes are TRBV10-3 and TRBJ2-1; D not resolved. CDR3 length: 15 residues. The germline gives CDR1 ENHRY, CDR2 SYGVKD.

This clonotype was seen only a few times. A read error may explain this, as a much larger clone is one base away. The J gene is TRBJ2-3, the V gene TRBV7-6; D ambiguous. The CDR3 contains 13 residues. The germline gives CDR1 SGHVS, CDR2 FNYEAQ. Trimming left V 1 base short and J 2 bases short, with 4 bases between. The CDR3 here is CASSLVITDTQYF. DNA of the CDR3: TGTGCCAGCAGCTTAGTGATCACAGATACGCAGTATTTT.

This clonotype was picked up a small number of times. This chain connects TRBV12-3 or TRBV12-4 to TRBJ2-3; weak D call: TRBD2 (5 bases). This CDR3 contains 13 residues. V was shortened by 5 bases and J by 5 bases, with 11 bases between the two germline ends. CDR3 coding DNA: TGTGCCAGCAGTCTCCTCGAGGGAGATACGCAGTATTTT. Amino acids: CASSLLEGDTQYF.

The chain is built from TRBV20-1 and TRBJ1-5, with TRBD1 as a possible D gene (5 bases). This CDR3 has 15 amino acids. CDR1 and CDR2 (germline): DFQATT, SNEGSKA (reference sequence). Deletions cut 3 bases from V and 2 bases from J, with 14 bases between. The CDR3 here is CSASMGVSGNQPQHF. The CDR3 DNA reads TGCAGTGCTAGTATGGGGGTCTCGGGCAATCAGCCCCAGCATTTT.

The chain links TRBV25-1 to TRBJ1-1; TRBD1 might be the D (6 bases). The ends were cut back, 1 base at V and 7 bases at J, with 10 bases in the middle. CDR1 and CDR2 (germline): MGHDK, SYGVNS. The CDR3 runs to 13 residues. The CDR3 bases are TGTGCCAGCAGTGAATGGGGGCAGCGTGAAGCTTTCTTT. This translates into CASSEWGQREAFF.

The J gene is TRBJ1-2, the V gene TRBV20-1, with unresolved D. This CDR3 has 12 amino acids. V dropped 3 bases and J dropped 6 bases, with 11 bases sitting between them. Germline CDR1 reads DFQATT; CDR2 reads SNEGSKA (reference sequence). CDR3 in amino acids: CSARPVLNGYTF. DNA for the CDR3: TGCAGTGCTAGGCCAGTTCTAAATGGCTACACCTTC.

There are a few counts of this clonotype. This sequence joins TRBV11-2 and TRBJ2-7, with 7 bases lining up with TRBD1. This CDR3 has 14 amino acids. V dropped 4 bases and J dropped 6; count of bases not matched to a gene: 9. Germline CDR1 and CDR2: SGHAT and FQNNGV. The CDR3, as DNA: TGTGCCAGCAGCTCCGACAGGGTACGACGCGAGCAGTACTTC. This translates into CASSSDRVRREQYF.

The rearrangement links TRBV12-3 or TRBV12-4 to TRBJ2-3; perhaps TRBD2 as D (6 bases). The length of the CDR3 is 14 residues. V lost 6 bases to trimming and J lost 1 base, with 11 bases between them. CDR3 region: CASSRDWRTDTQYF. CDR3 DNA: TGTGCCAGCAGCCGGGACTGGCGCACAGATACGCAGTATTTT.

This clonotype was detected a few times. The V gene is TRBV2, the J gene TRBJ2-3; D is undetermined. CDR1 is SNHLY, CDR2 FYNNEI, per germline. The V and J ends lost 0 bases and 0 bases respectively, with 10 bases between them. The CDR3 has 16 residues. This CDR3 reads CASSEAMTTSTDTQYF. The CDR3 DNA reads as TGTGCCAGCAGTGAAGCGATGACCACTAGCACAGATACGCAGTATTTT.

In its sample, this clonotype was seen a few times. This chain uses TRBV28 with TRBJ2-1, with D unclear. Looked up from germline, CDR1 is MDHEN and CDR2 is SYDVKM. Trimming took 6 bases from V and 0 from J, leaving 9 bases between them. The CDR3 is 14 amino acids. The DNA for the CDR3 is TGTGCCAGCAGCCGTCCCATCTCCTACAATGAGCAGTTCTTC. Protein: CASSRPISYNEQFF.

The chain couples TRBV15 to TRBJ2-1, with TRBD2 identical over 10 bases. Trimming cost V 5 bases and J 9 bases; bases outside gene matches: 13. The CDR3 totals 16 residues. Looked up from germline, CDR1 is LNHNV and CDR2 is YYDKDF (reference sequence). DNA of the CDR3: TGTGCCACCAGCTCTATCCTAGCGGGAGTCGTTGGTGAGCAGTTCTTC. Protein product: CATSSILAGVVGEQFF.